This TCR beta chain was recorded in a study of T cells in Graves' hyperthyroidism and ophthalmopathy. Findings and caveats of the study: Using 13 V-J features, a model discriminated ophthalmopathy from stable hyperthyroidism. In blood, most of the thyroid clonotypes expanded above 0.001 were also present.

Germline V gene sequence: CDR1 SGHRS, CDR2 YFSETQ. The germline V and J ends were trimmed by 3 bases and 0 bases, with 10 bases remaining between them. The CDR3 length is 15 residues. TCR beta CDR3 regions were amplified from RNA. TCR CDR3 underwent first-round RT-PCR with the HTBI primer set. TCRdb used MiXCR to reprocess the multiplex PCR reads, holding one entry per CDR3 protein. This table has hundreds of thousands of distinct CDR3 sequences, about 45% appearing once. About this clonotype itself: Its matching antigen is unknown.

The V and J genes are TRBV5-1 and TRBJ1-3; D is perhaps TRBD1 (5 bases). Sample: peripheral blood or thyroid tissue (not recorded which). This sequence was found in an adult man with Graves' disease, either hyperthyroidism or ophthalmopathy (not recorded which). This chain's CDR3 is CASSSTGISGNTIYF. The CDR3 coding sequence is TGCGCCAGCAGCTCTACAGGAATCTCTGGAAACACCATATATTTT.